The entry below gives a single TCR beta chain sequence along with its context. Some clones are missing from TCRdb's copy, which holds only in-frame ones; the method was immunoSEQ multiplex PCR. The table has about 170,000 clones, around 88% seen once. Trimming took 5 bases from V and 9 from J, leaving 16 bases between them. The CDR3 has 14 residues. Germline V CDR1 and CDR2: MDHEN, SYDVKM. The data are from a study of blood T cell repertoires in COVID-19. In the study overall: The study drew acute and convalescent COVID-19 samples from the United States, Italy and Spain.

This receptor was identified in a woman between 65 and 79 years old who had recovered from COVID-19. Material: peripheral blood. This chain links TRBV28 with TRBJ1-4, with D possibly being TRBD1 (5 bases). The CDR3 loop is CASSPRRQSKKLFF. DNA for the CDR3: TGTGCCAGCAGTCCACGAAGACAGTCCAAAAAACTGTTTTTT.